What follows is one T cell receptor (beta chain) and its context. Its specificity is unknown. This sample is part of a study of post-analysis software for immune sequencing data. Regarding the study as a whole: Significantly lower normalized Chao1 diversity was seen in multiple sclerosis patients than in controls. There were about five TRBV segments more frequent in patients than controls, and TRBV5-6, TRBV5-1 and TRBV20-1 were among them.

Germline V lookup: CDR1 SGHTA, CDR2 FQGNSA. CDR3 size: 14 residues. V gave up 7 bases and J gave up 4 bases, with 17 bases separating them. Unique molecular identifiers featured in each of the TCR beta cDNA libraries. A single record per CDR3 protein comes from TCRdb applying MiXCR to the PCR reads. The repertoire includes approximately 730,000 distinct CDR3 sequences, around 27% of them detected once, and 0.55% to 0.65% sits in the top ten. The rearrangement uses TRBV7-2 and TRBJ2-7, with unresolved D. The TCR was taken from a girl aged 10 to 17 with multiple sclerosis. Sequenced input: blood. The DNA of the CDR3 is TGTGCCAGCAACAACGACGGCTTTAAGTACGAGCAGTACTTC. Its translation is CASNNDGFKYEQYF.